Shown below are 26 T cell receptor beta chains from a single sample sequenced in a study of T-cell memory formation after mild COVID-19. MiXCR was run by TCRdb on the 5' RACE reads, yielding one entry per CDR3 protein. The sample shows 200,000 to 300,000 distinct CDR3 sequences, less than 20% of them seen only once. Sequencing was done on a sample of PBMCs or a T cell subset sorted from them (not recorded which). The receptors were gathered from an adult woman who had mild COVID-19 (a few samples of this study predate the infection). Cell type and time point are not known.

This clonotype appeared many times. The CDR3 here is CSAIPAGKETQYF. The CDR3 nucleotides read TGCAGTGCTATCCCAGCGGGTAAAGAGACCCAGTACTTC. The chain recombines TRBV20-1 with TRBJ2-5, with D possibly matching TRBD2 (6 bases). CDR1 is DFQATT, CDR2 SNEGSKA, per germline (reference sequence). The CDR3 runs to 13 residues. V was pared by 4 bases and J by 3 bases, with 12 bases between.

The gene calls are TRBV19 and TRBJ1-2; TRBD1 matches 8 bases. The CDR3 runs to 16 residues. Trimming took 3 bases from V and 2 from J; bases not matched to a gene: 8. The germline gives CDR1 LNHDA, CDR2 SQIVND (reference sequence). CDR3 in amino acids: CASSIPPRQGNYGYTF. CDR3 DNA: TGTGCCAGTAGTATCCCCCCTCGACAGGGGAACTATGGCTACACCTTC.

The chain couples TRBV5-1 to TRBJ1-1; no definite D call. The germline CDR1 and CDR2 sequences are SGHRS and YFSETQ. The CDR3 runs 15 residues. Trimming removed 4 bases from V and 3 bases from J, with 16 bases in between. CDR3 amino acids: CASSPDDLLYTEAFF. In DNA, the CDR3 is TGCGCCAGCAGCCCGGACGATTTGCTATACACTGAAGCTTTCTTT.

The V call is TRBV9, the J call TRBJ2-1, with 11 bases fitting TRBD2. Trimming cost V 4 bases and J 7 bases; bases outside gene matches: 7. The V gene's germline CDR1 is SGDLS and CDR2 YYNGEE. This CDR3 has 15 amino acids. CDR3 DNA: TGTGCCAGCAGCCCCACTAGCGGGAGTAGGAATGAGCAGTTCTTC. This encodes CASSPTSGSRNEQFF.

The chain is built from TRBV12-3 or TRBV12-4 and TRBJ2-1, with 12 bases lining up with TRBD2. J lost 2 bases, V lost 6 bases, and 2 bases had no gene match. The CDR3 loop spans 15 amino acids. The CDR3 sequence: CASRTSGGTYNEQFF. As DNA, the CDR3 is TGTGCCAGCAGGACTAGCGGGGGAACCTACAATGAGCAGTTCTTC.

This clonotype was counted between two and nine times. This chain joins TRBV14 and TRBJ2-3; D may be TRBD2 (6 bases). CDR3 length equals 15 residues. Germline CDR1 is SGHDN and CDR2 is FVKESK. Trimming removed 5 bases from V and 4 bases from J, with 16 bases in between. The CDR3 reads CASSSIREAADTQYF. As DNA, the CDR3 is TGTGCCAGCAGCTCGATCAGGGAGGCGGCAGATACGCAGTATTTT.

This clonotype was observed a handful of times. The chain couples TRBV11-2 to TRBJ1-5, with unresolved D. CDR3 length: 11 residues. With 5 bases removed from V and 12 bases from J, the gap between germline ends came to 11 bases. Germline V gene sequence: CDR1 SGHAT, CDR2 FQNNGV. The CDR3 DNA sequence: TGTGCCAGCAGCCACGACGGACTCCAGCATTTT. It codes for CASSHDGLQHF.

This clonotype was counted ten times or more. The gene calls are TRBV6-1 and TRBJ2-1; 9 bases map to TRBD2. The CDR3 contains 16 residues. Germline-derived CDR1 and CDR2 are MNHNS and SASEGT. V trimming: 6 bases; J trimming: 4 bases; junction bases outside the gene matches: 10. CDR3 sequence: CASRTPLAGSYNEQFF. Written as DNA, the CDR3 is TGTGCCAGCAGGACTCCGCTAGCGGGATCTTACAATGAGCAGTTCTTC.

This clonotype was observed at least ten times. This chain joins TRBV10-3 and TRBJ1-2; the D is unclear. Germline V CDR1 and CDR2: ENHRY, SYGVKD. This CDR3 has 13 amino acids. The V end lost 2 bases, the J end lost 0 bases, and 4 bases lay between the germline ends. CDR3 loop: CAISETSNYGYTF. As DNA, the CDR3 is TGTGCCATCAGTGAGACATCTAACTATGGCTACACCTTC.

This clonotype was observed a handful of times. This sequence joins TRBV2 and TRBJ2-4; D gene ambiguous. CDR3 size: 15 residues. The germline V and J ends were trimmed by 6 bases and 0 bases, with 12 bases remaining between them. The germline V gene has CDR1 SNHLY and CDR2 FYNNEI. The CDR3 nucleotides are TGTGCCAGCAGGGATAACCCCCTAGCCAAAAACATTCAGTACTTC. Protein: CASRDNPLAKNIQYF. The complete variable domain, with remaining parts taken from reference TRBV2 and TRBJ2-4, reads EPEVTQTPSHQVTQMGQEVILRCVPISNHLYFYWYRQILGQKVEFLVSFYNNEISEKSEIFDDQFSVERPDGSNFTLKIRSTKLEDSAMYFCASRDNPLAKNIQYFGAGTRLSVL.

The chain couples TRBV7-9 to TRBJ1-4; tentative D call: TRBD1 (5 bases). Germline V gives CDR1 SEHNR, CDR2 FQNEAQ (reference sequence). Trimming shortened V by 5 bases and J by 7 bases, and 14 bases separated the two germline ends. There are 14 residues in the CDR3. The CDR3 sequence is CASSLSGRAEKLFF. The DNA for the CDR3 is TGTGCCAGCAGCCTATCCGGCAGGGCTGAAAAACTGTTTTTT.

This clonotype was seen a few times. The rearrangement links TRBV9 to TRBJ1-1, with D perhaps matching TRBD1 (5 bases). This CDR3 is built from 15 residues. Germline CDR1 and CDR2: SGDLS and YYNGEE. Trimming took off 1 base at V and 3 bases at J, with 13 bases between the two ends. The CDR3 loop reads CASSVLDGQHTEAFF. In DNA, the CDR3 is TGTGCCAGCAGCGTACTAGATGGACAACACACTGAAGCTTTCTTT.

This clonotype was seen a handful of times. The J gene is TRBJ2-1, the V gene TRBV12-3 or TRBV12-4; D unclear. Trimming removed 5 bases from V and 0 bases from J, with 8 bases in between. This CDR3 region has 14 residues. CDR3 in DNA: TGTGCCAGCAGTCCTTGGAGCTCCTACAATGAGCAGTTCTTC. The encoded protein is CASSPWSSYNEQFF.

The table lists this clonotype with a few counts. CDR3 nucleotides: TGTGCCAGCAGCCAAGATTTCGGGGTAGAGACCCAGTACTTC. Protein sequence: CASSQDFGVETQYF. The chain is built from TRBV5-4 and TRBJ2-5; D may be TRBD2 (5 bases). Germline V gene sequence: CDR1 SGHNT, CDR2 YYREEE (reference sequence). CDR3 length: 14 amino acids. Trimming removed 4 bases at V and 4 bases at J, with 14 bases between. The complete variable domain, with remaining parts taken from reference TRBV5-4 and TRBJ2-5, reads ETGVTQSPTHLIKTRGQQVTLRCSSQSGHNTVSWYQQALGQGPQFIFQYYREEENGRGNFPPRFSGLQFPNYSSELNVNALELDDSALYLCASSQDFGVETQYFGPGTRLLVL.

This clonotype has ten or more counts. The chain links TRBV6-2 or TRBV6-3 to TRBJ1-5; no clear D. Germline CDR1 is MNHEY and CDR2 is SVGEGT. The CDR3 has 12 amino acids. The V and J ends lost 5 bases and 9 bases respectively, with 11 bases between them. The CDR3 protein is CASSPVLLPQHF. The CDR3 region has the DNA TGTGCCAGCAGTCCTGTTTTGTTGCCCCAGCATTTT.

A few counts support this clonotype. The chain carries TRBV11-2 and TRBJ1-2; 7 nucleotides agree with TRBD1. CDR1 SGHAT and CDR2 FQNNGV come from the germline V gene. This CDR3 has 16 amino acids. V shed 5 bases, J shed 4 bases, and the junction held 13 bases outside the gene matches. The CDR3 loop reads CASSPGLRTGSYGYTF. CDR3 bases: TGTGCCAGCAGCCCAGGGCTTAGGACAGGCAGCTATGGCTACACCTTC.

This chain uses TRBV3-1 with TRBJ2-7, with TRBD2 identical over 12 bases. Germline loops: CDR1 LGHDT, CDR2 YNNKEL (reference sequence). This CDR3 has 16 residues. With V trimmed by 4 bases and J by 3 bases, 7 bases remained unmatched. CDR3 bases: TGTGCCAGCAGCCTACGCCCGACTAGCGGGAGCTACGAGCAGTACTTC. Translation gives CASSLRPTSGSYEQYF.

This clonotype was seen many times. The V call is TRBV5-1, the J call TRBJ2-7; D may be TRBD2 (5 bases). The CDR3 length is 16 residues. V lost 2 bases, J lost 3 bases, and 18 bases lay in between. Per germline, CDR1 SGHRS and CDR2 YFSETQ. The DNA of the CDR3 is TGCGCCAGCAGCTTTGGCAGCGGTCGACTTGACTACGAGCAGTACTTC. This gives the protein CASSFGSGRLDYEQYF. Variable domain in full (rest from reference TRBV5-1 and TRBJ2-7): KAGVTQTPRYLIKTRGQQVTLSCSPISGHRSVSWYQQTPGQGLQFLFEYFSETQRNKGNFPGRFSGRQFSNSRSEMNVSTLELGDSALYLCASSFGSGRLDYEQYFGPGTRLTVT.

This clonotype has just a few counts. The chain carries TRBV19 and TRBJ2-1; 14 bases line up with TRBD2. V was pared by 9 bases and J by 8 bases, with 6 bases of the junction left unmatched. CDR3 length equals 14 residues. Germline loops: CDR1 LNHDA, CDR2 SQIVND (reference sequence). This chain's CDR3 is CASRLAGGLDEQFF. Written as DNA, the CDR3 is TGTGCCAGCCGACTAGCGGGAGGGTTGGATGAGCAGTTCTTC. Full variable domain (remainder filled in from reference TRBV19 and TRBJ2-1): DGGITQSPKYLFRKEGQNVTLSCEQNLNHDAMYWYRQDPGQGLRLIYYSQIVNDFQKGDIAEGYSVSREKKESFPLTVTSAQKNPTAFYLCASRLAGGLDEQFFGPGTRLTVL.

This clonotype has at least ten counts. J is TRBJ2-1 and V is TRBV3-1; perhaps TRBD1 as D (6 bases). CDR1 and CDR2 (germline): LGHDT, YNNKEL (reference sequence). The CDR3 length is 18 residues. V lost 4 bases, J lost 6 bases, and 25 bases lay in between. CDR3 protein: CASSRLNAIQGLSNEQFF. In DNA form, the CDR3 reads TGTGCCAGCAGCCGACTCAACGCAATACAGGGTTTAAGCAATGAGCAGTTCTTC.

At least ten counts were recorded for this clonotype. The CDR3 coding sequence is TGCGCCAGCAGCCTGAGTGGAGAGCAGTACTTC. It yields the protein CASSLSGEQYF. The chain recombines TRBV5-1 with TRBJ2-7; D is unclear. Trimming stripped 4 bases from V and 7 bases from J, with 9 bases between. The CDR3 has 11 residues. Germline CDR1 SGHRS, CDR2 YFSETQ.

This clonotype has only a few counts. The chain has TRBV9 and TRBJ1-1; the D is unclear. The CDR3 totals 13 residues. In germline, CDR1 is SGDLS, CDR2 YYNGEE. V was pared by 0 bases and J by 4 bases, with 7 bases between. This chain's CDR3 is CASSVVGSTEAFF. CDR3 coding DNA: TGTGCCAGCAGCGTAGTCGGGAGCACTGAAGCTTTCTTT.

This clonotype turned up a few times. V usage is TRBV6-1 and J usage is TRBJ1-6; D unresolved. This CDR3 region has 13 residues. Germline CDR1 MNHNS, CDR2 SASEGT. Between the trimmed V and J ends, which lost 8 bases and 8 bases, there was a span of 13 bases. DNA for the CDR3: TGTGCCAGCGGTTGGGATTATTATTCACCCCTCCACTTT. This sequence encodes CASGWDYYSPLHF.

The CDR3 here is CASSFRVSTDTQYF. In nucleotides, the CDR3 is TGTGCCAGCAGTTTTAGGGTTTCCACAGATACGCAGTATTTT. The chain couples TRBV12-3 or TRBV12-4 to TRBJ2-3; D ambiguous. The CDR3 has 14 residues. V was pared by 3 bases and J by 2 bases, with 9 bases between.

This clonotype has a handful of counts. This chain joins TRBV29-1 and TRBJ2-7; D is perhaps TRBD2 (7 bases). Deletions cut 4 bases from V and 7 bases from J, with 26 bases between. In germline, CDR1 is SQVTM, CDR2 ANQGSEA. The CDR3 covers 16 residues. The CDR3 sequence: CSVVDSGAVMGGEQYF. The CDR3 DNA follows: TGCAGCGTTGTGGACAGTGGAGCAGTAATGGGAGGGGAGCAGTACTTC.

The chain joins TRBV9 to TRBJ1-5, with D maybe TRBD1 (6 bases). Germline V lookup: CDR1 SGDLS, CDR2 YYNGEE. This CDR3 has 14 residues. With 3 bases removed from V and 8 bases from J, the gap between germline ends came to 15 bases. In DNA, the CDR3 is TGTGCCAGCAGCGGAGGGACAAACGGAGAGCCCCAGCATTTT. This translates into CASSGGTNGEPQHF.